The following is a T cell receptor (beta chain) sequence with its context. Its antigen is not yet known. No clone much larger than this one lies a single base away; base qualities are absent. CDR1 and CDR2, per the germline V gene, are MNHEY and SVGAGI. The CDR3 holds 14 amino acids from the cysteine to the phenylalanine. Just CDR3 DNA is preserved here, 42 bases in frame from base 1. V and J lose 0 bases and 6 bases, and a span of 9 bases separates them. These data originate in a study of T cell repertoires in aging, cancer and after chemotherapy (dated by TCRdb to about 2019). Notes on the research overall: The donors fell into six age groups ranging from 30 or younger to 70 or older, and each group had at least three individuals. To examine immunoaging and T cell reconstitution after chemotherapy, the study profiled TCR beta repertoires in peripheral blood from healthy donors and cancer patients. Paired pre- and post-chemotherapy samples in the solid tumor group came from brain tumor (glioblastoma) patients receiving temozolomide-based therapy. Alongside about 97 healthy donors serving as a reference group, the cohort included roughly 220 cancer patients, of whom around 91 had hematological cancers and 110 to 140 had solid cancers. In total, the full dataset held about 8.8 million TCR reads.

What the authors observed across the whole study: Significantly lower blood TCR diversity and higher clonality were observed in untreated patients with hematological or solid cancers than in age-matched healthy donors. In healthy donors, the decline in TCR diversity with age was mainly due to loss of richness, whereas in cancer patients loss of evenness also played a role. According to the authors, the repertoire data do not allow conclusions to be drawn about immunological memory after chemotherapy. In both cancer cohorts, the median generation probability rose over the chemotherapy interval, which suggests that the repertoire was reconstituted through rebound thymic output.

Rearranged TRB sequences spanning V, D and J segments were amplified in a multiplex touch-down PCR with a mixed TRB-A/B primer pool. Illumina adapters and sample indices were attached to the amplicons in two consecutive PCR reactions using Phusion HS II polymerase. The amplicons were purified from gel with the NucleoSpin Gel and PCR Clean-up kit and then assessed with Qubit and an Agilent 2100 Bioanalyzer. Sequencing of the libraries was done on an Illumina MiSeq with paired-end, single-indexed 600-cycle runs. The authors processed their data as follows. Processing of the TRB sequences was carried out with MiXCR versions 2.12 and 3.0.5. Each unique CDR3 nucleotide sequence was treated as one clone, and only productive sequences with two or more reads were kept. Shannon diversity, evenness, clonality (one minus evenness), and alpha-parameterized diversity profiles from alpha 0 to 5 were included as repertoire metrics. Generation probabilities of clones in paired pre- and post-chemotherapy samples were computed with the IGoR algorithm. TCRdb passed the public sequencing reads through fastp at Q25 and MiXCR, retaining productive beta sequences. Each CDR3 protein appears once, grouped with its most common genes and DNA. What appears here as the V and J calls and clone size reflects TCRdb's work, not the paper's. Across this sample there are over 1,400 distinct CDR3 sequences, with about a third seen only once. Approximately 10% of the sample lies in the top ten.

TCR beta rearrangements were amplified from genomic DNA extracted from peripheral blood rather than from sorted cells or RNA. This sequence was found in a human donor with a solid tumor. The rearrangement combines TRBV6-5 with TRBJ1-5; the D gene lacks a confident call. Sequenced sample: blood. Here the CDR3 is given as CASSYSGYSQPQHF. The DNA sequence follows: TGTGCCAGCAGTTACTCTGGGTACAGTCAGCCCCAGCATTTT.